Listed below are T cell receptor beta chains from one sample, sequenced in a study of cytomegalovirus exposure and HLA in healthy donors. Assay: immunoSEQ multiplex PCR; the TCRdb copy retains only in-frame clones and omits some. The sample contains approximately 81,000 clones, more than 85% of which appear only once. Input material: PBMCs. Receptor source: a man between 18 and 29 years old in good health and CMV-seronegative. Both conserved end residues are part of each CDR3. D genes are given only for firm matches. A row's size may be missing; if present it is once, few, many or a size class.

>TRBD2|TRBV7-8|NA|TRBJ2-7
TGTGCCAGCAGCGCCAGGGGAAGGTCCCGCCTAGCGGGAGGGATACAGCAGTACTTC
CASSARGRSRLAGGIQQYF
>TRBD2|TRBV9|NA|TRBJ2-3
TGTGCCAGCAGCGTACTCCTAGCGGGGCCCCCGGATACGCAGTATTTT
CASSVLLAGPPDTQYF
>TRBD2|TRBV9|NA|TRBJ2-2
TGTGCCAGCAGCCCGCCTAGCGGGACGGTCACCGGGGAGCTGTTTTTT
CASSPPSGTVTGELFF
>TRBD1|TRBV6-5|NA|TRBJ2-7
TGTGCCAGCAGTTACTCGGACAGGGCCCACGAGCAGTACTTC
CASSYSDRAHEQYF
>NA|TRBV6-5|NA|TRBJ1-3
TGTGCCAGCGGGCCAGGGCCCGGAAACACCATATATTTT
CASGPGPGNTIYF
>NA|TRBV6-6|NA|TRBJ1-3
TGTGCCAGCAGTTACGGTACAGGCTCTGGAAACACCATATATTTT
CASSYGTGSGNTIYF
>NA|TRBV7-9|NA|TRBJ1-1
TGTGCCAGCAATCTACAGCAAGCTGTGGCTGAAGCTTTCTTT
CASNLQQAVAEAFF
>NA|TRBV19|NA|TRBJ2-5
TGTGCCAGTAGTAGAGCGTACCAAGAGACCCAGTACTTC
CASSRAYQETQYF
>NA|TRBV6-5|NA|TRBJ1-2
TGTGCCAGCAGTTACTCCGAGGCCGACAGCTATGGCTACACCTTC
CASSYSEADSYGYTF
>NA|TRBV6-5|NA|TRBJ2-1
TGTGCCAGCAGTTACCTAGTACAGGGCAATGAGCAGTTCTTC
CASSYLVQGNEQFF
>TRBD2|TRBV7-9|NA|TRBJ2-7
TGTGCCAGCAGCTCCGGGACTAAATCCTACGAGCAGTACTTC
CASSSGTKSYEQYF
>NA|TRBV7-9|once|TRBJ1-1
TGTGCCAGCAGCTCCATCGGGAGGTACACTGAAGCTTTCTTT
CASSSIGRYTEAFF
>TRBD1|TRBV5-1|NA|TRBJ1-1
TGCGCCAGCAGCTCGGGACAGCAAGGGAACACTGAAGCTTTCTTT
CASSSGQQGNTEAFF
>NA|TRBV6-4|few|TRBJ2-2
TGTGCCAGCAGTGAGAGGCAGGGGAACACCGGGGAGCTGTTTTTT
CASSERQGNTGELFF
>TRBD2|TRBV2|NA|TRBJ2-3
TGTGCCAGCAGGGGACTAGCGGGGAGCACAGATACGCAGTATTTT
CASRGLAGSTDTQYF
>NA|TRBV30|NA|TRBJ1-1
TGTGCCTGGAACCCTAGTAGGGGGAACACTGAAGCTTTCTTT
CAWNPSRGNTEAFF
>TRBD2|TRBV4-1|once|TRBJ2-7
TGCGCCAGCAGCCAAGAAGTCTCAGCGGGAGTGCGCGAGCAGTACTTC
CASSQEVSAGVREQYF
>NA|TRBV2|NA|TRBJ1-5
TGTGCCAGCAGTATACAGGGATTTAGCAATCAGCCCCAGCATTTT
CASSIQGFSNQPQHF
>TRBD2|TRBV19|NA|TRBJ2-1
TGTGCCTCTTCAGGGAGGGGATACAATGAGCAGTTCTTC
CASSGRGYNEQFF
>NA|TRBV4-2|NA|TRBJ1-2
TGTGCCAGCAGCCAAGAAGGGGACTATGGCTACACCTTC
CASSQEGDYGYTF
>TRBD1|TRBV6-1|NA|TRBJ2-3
TGTGCCAGCAGTGAGGCCAGGACAGGGACAGATACGCAGTATTTT
CASSEARTGTDTQYF
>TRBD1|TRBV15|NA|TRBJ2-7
TGTGCCACCAGCAGAGCGTTAGGACAGGGGGCCTACGAGCAGTACTTC
CATSRALGQGAYEQYF
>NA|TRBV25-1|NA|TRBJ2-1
TGTGCCAGCAGTGTTGCGTTAAGCTCCTACAATGAGCAGTTCTTC
CASSVALSSYNEQFF
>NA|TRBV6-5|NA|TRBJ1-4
TGTGCCAGCAGTTACTCGGAGGTTACAGCCGAAAAACTGTTTTTT
CASSYSEVTAEKLFF
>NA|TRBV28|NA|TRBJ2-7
TGTGCCAGCAGCCCCTTTGGCGGAGGAAGGCAGCAGTACTTC
CASSPFGGGRQQYF
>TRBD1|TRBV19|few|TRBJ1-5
TGTGCCAGTAAAGGGACAGGGGTTAGTCAGCCCCAGCATTTT
CASKGTGVSQPQHF
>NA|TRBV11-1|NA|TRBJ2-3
TGTGCCAGCAGCCGGGGACAAGCGCGCACAGATACGCAGTATTTT
CASSRGQARTDTQYF
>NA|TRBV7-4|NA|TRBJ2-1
TGTGCCAGCAGCAAACCCGGGACTTCTTACAATGAGCAGTTCTTC
CASSKPGTSYNEQFF
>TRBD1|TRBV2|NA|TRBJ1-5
TGTGCCAGCAGTGAAGCGCGGGGAAAGGGGGCGTCTCCCAATCAGCCCCAGCATTTT
CASSEARGKGASPNQPQHF
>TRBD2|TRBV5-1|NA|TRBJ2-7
TGCGCCAGCAGCACTGGGACTAGCGGGAGCGAGCAGTACTTC
CASSTGTSGSEQYF
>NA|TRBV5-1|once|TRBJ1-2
TGCGCCAGCAACCGTCGAACAGGGCCTTATGGCTACACCTTC
CASNRRTGPYGYTF
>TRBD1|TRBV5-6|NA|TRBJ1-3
TGTGCCAGCAGCCTCACCGGGACAGGGGAACGTTACTCTGGAAACACCATATATTTT
CASSLTGTGERYSGNTIYF
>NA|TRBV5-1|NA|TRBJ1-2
TGCGCCAGCAGCTTGGATGGGCCGCCCCAAGGCGGCTACACCTTC
CASSLDGPPQGGYTF
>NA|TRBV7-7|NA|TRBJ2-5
TGTGCTAGCAGCTCCGGCAGGGTCTTTTCGGAGACCCAGTACTTC
CASSSGRVFSETQYF
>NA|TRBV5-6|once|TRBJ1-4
TGTGCCAGCAGCCTCTTGAGGTCAACTAATGAAAAACTGTTTTTT
CASSLLRSTNEKLFF
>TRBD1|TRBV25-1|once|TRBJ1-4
TGTGCCAGCCTAGGAACAGGGGGCCCGTCGGAAAAACTGTTTTTT
CASLGTGGPSEKLFF
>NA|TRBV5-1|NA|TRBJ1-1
TGCGCCAGCAGCTTGAGACAGAACACTGAAGCTTTCTTT
CASSLRQNTEAFF
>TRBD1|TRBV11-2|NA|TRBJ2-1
TGTGCCAGCAGCTTAGATGGATGGGACAGGGGCTGGAATGAGCAGTTCTTC
CASSLDGWDRGWNEQFF
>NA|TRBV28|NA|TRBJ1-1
TGTGCCAGCAGTTTCTGGGCTAACACTGAAGCTTTCTTT
CASSFWANTEAFF
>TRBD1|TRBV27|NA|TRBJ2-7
TGTGCCAGCAGCCCGAGACAGGGAAAGGGCTACGAGCAGTACTTC
CASSPRQGKGYEQYF
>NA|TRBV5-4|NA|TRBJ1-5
TGTGCCAGCAGCGATAACGGACAGAATCAGCCCCAGCATTTT
CASSDNGQNQPQHF